A selection of T cell receptor beta chains follows, all from one sample in a study of blood T cell repertoires in COVID-19. Data came from immunoSEQ multiplex PCR; TCRdb stores just in-frame clones and leaves some out. The sample includes under 250,000 clones, around four fifths of them seen just once. Sequencing was done on a sample of peripheral blood. Source of these receptors: a woman aged 60-70 years who had recovered from COVID-19. Both conserved end residues are part of each CDR3. D genes are given only for firm matches. The size entry is marked missing in some rows and otherwise reads once, few, many or a size class.

>TRBJ2-1|many|TRBV11-3|NA
TGTGCCAGCAGCGCATACGAGCGGCCCTACAATGAGCAGTTCTTC
CASSAYERPYNEQFF
>TRBJ1-1|once|TRBV9|NA
TGTGCCAGCAGCGTACCCGACGAGGTGCAGGGAGGCACTGAAGCTTTCTTT
CASSVPDEVQGGTEAFF
>TRBJ2-7|once|TRBV3-1/TRBV3-2|TRBD2
TGTGCCAGCAGCCAAACTAGCGGGGGGGCCTTCGAGCAGTACTTC
CASSQTSGGAFEQYF
>TRBJ2-7|once|TRBV2|TRBD1
TGTGCCACCAAACGGACAGGGGGATACGAGCAGTACTTC
CATKRTGGYEQYF
>TRBJ2-1|NA|TRBV18|NA
TGTGCCAGCAGACTACTTTTGAATGAGCAGTTCTTC
CASRLLLNEQFF
>TRBJ2-7|NA|TRBV19|NA
TGTGCCAGTAGCTTCGGGACTTACGAGCAGTACTTC
CASSFGTYEQYF
>TRBJ1-5|NA|TRBV15|NA
TGTGCCACCAGCAGAGATCGGGATCCCGTTTGGCCCCAGCATTTT
CATSRDRDPVWPQHF
>TRBJ2-7|NA|TRBV28|NA
TGTGCCAGCAGTTTGAGGTCAGGGATTCACTACGAGCAGTACTTC
CASSLRSGIHYEQYF
>TRBJ2-3|NA|TRBV18|NA
TGTGCCAGCTCACCACTCGCGGGGAGCACAGATACGCAGTATTTT
CASSPLAGSTDTQYF
>TRBJ2-7|NA|TRBV11-2|TRBD2
TGTGCCAGCAGCTTAGGGCCTAGCGGGGGCCACTCCTACGAGCAGTACTTC
CASSLGPSGGHSYEQYF
>TRBJ1-2|NA|TRBV29-1|TRBD1
TGCAGCGCAATCCGGGACAGGAGGATTGGGTATGGCTACACCTTC
CSAIRDRRIGYGYTF
>TRBJ2-3|once|TRBV7-3|NA
TGTGCCAGCAGCTTCTTCCCTAGCACAGATACGCAGTATTTT
CASSFFPSTDTQYF
>TRBJ1-4|NA|TRBV2|NA
TGTGCCTCACTCTTGGGGGCAGGTGAAAAACTGTTTTTT
CASLLGAGEKLFF
>TRBJ2-7|NA|TRBV6-5|TRBD2
TGTGCCAGCACTAAAGGTAGGACGGGGGGCTACGAGCAGTACTTC
CASTKGRTGGYEQYF
>TRBJ2-3|NA|TRBV7-3|TRBD2
TGTGCCAGCAGCTTCCAGCGGGGGGCGGGAGATACGCAGTATTTT
CASSFQRGAGDTQYF
>TRBJ2-5|NA|TRBV5-1|TRBD2
TGCGCCAGCAGTCCCCTGGGGGGGGTCGGAGAGACCCAGTACTTC
CASSPLGGVGETQYF
>TRBJ1-1|NA|TRBV9|NA
TGTGCCAGCAGCGTTCGGGGGGCGGACACTGAAGCTTTCTTT
CASSVRGADTEAFF
>TRBJ1-5|once|TRBV7-2|NA
TGTGCCAGCAGCTTAGGCAGGGCGAGCAATCAGCCCCAGCATTTT
CASSLGRASNQPQHF
>TRBJ1-2|NA|TRBV4-1|NA
TGCGCCAGCAGCCAATGGGGGCGCAACTATGGCTACACCTTC
CASSQWGRNYGYTF
>TRBJ1-4|once|TRBV9|TRBD1
TGTGCCAGCAGCGTAGGAGGACAGGGAAATGAAAAACTGTTTTTT
CASSVGGQGNEKLFF
>TRBJ2-1|NA|TRBV11-3|NA
TGTGCCAGCAGCCCCGGGGAGTCCTACAATGAGCAGTTCTTC
CASSPGESYNEQFF
>TRBJ1-1|NA|TRBV7-2|NA
TGTGCCAGCAGCTCCCGGCCTAGCTCGGCTTTCTTT
CASSSRPSSAFF
>TRBJ1-3|many|TRBV9|TRBD1
TGTGCCAGCAGCCCCACCGGGACAGGGAGCTCTGGAAACACCATATATTTT
CASSPTGTGSSGNTIYF
>TRBJ1-3|NA|TRBV19|TRBD1
TGTGCCAGTCAGGGTTTCGGACAGGGGTTTGGAAACACCATATATTTT
CASQGFGQGFGNTIYF
>TRBJ2-7|NA|TRBV6-5|TRBD2
TGTGCTACCTCAGCGGGGGGAGCCGAGCAGTACTTC
CATSAGGAEQYF
>TRBJ1-5|NA|TRBV18|TRBD1
TGTGCCAGCGCGCAGGGGGGTCAGAGCCAGCCCCAGCATTTT
CASAQGGQSQPQHF
>TRBJ2-7|many|TRBV11-2|NA
TGTGCCAGCAGCTACCGAGCCGGTTCGGAGCAGTACTTC
CASSYRAGSEQYF
>TRBJ2-1|NA|TRBV2|TRBD1
TGTGCCAGCAGTGGCTGGGACAGGGCGAGCCCCCATGAGCAGTTCTTC
CASSGWDRASPHEQFF
>TRBJ1-5|NA|TRBV6-1|NA
TGTGCCAGCAGTGATTTCCCCGGAGGCAATCAGCCCCAGCATTTT
CASSDFPGGNQPQHF
>TRBJ1-1|few|TRBV6-5|NA
TGTGCCAGCTCCGACAGCAGGGGGAACACTGAAGCTTTCTTT
CASSDSRGNTEAFF
>TRBJ1-2|NA|TRBV5-1|NA
TGCGCCAGCAGCTTGGCACTGTCAGGAGGCTACACCTTC
CASSLALSGGYTF
>TRBJ2-7|NA|TRBV10-3|NA
TGTGCCATCAGGGGCGCCCGGCCCGGGACCTACGAGCAGTACTTC
CAIRGARPGTYEQYF
>TRBJ2-5|NA|TRBV2|TRBD1
TGTGCCAGCAGATTGGACAGGCCCGCCGAGACCCAGTACTTC
CASRLDRPAETQYF
>TRBJ2-3|few|TRBV3-1/TRBV3-2|TRBD2
TGTGCCAGCAGCCTAGGCGGCGGGGGGCCAAATACGCAGTATTTT
CASSLGGGGPNTQYF
>TRBJ1-6|few|TRBV9|NA
TGTGCCAGCAGTGATACAGGGAATTCACCCCTCCACTTT
CASSDTGNSPLHF
>TRBJ1-5|NA|TRBV5-1|NA
TGCGCCAGCAGCTTGGAGCTTAATCAGCCCCAGCATTTT
CASSLELNQPQHF
>TRBJ1-5|few|TRBV14|TRBD1
TGTGCCAGCAGCACCACAGGGGGCATTTATCAGCCCCAGCATTTT
CASSTTGGIYQPQHF
>TRBJ2-7|NA|TRBV5-5|NA
TGTGCCAGCAGCTTGATGTACTACGAGCAGTACTTC
CASSLMYYEQYF
>TRBJ1-3|once|TRBV4-3|NA
TGCGCCAGCAGCCAAGACAGGGACTCTGGAAACACCATATATTTT
CASSQDRDSGNTIYF
>TRBJ2-2|many|TRBV9|TRBD2
TGTGCCAGCAGCGCCCGGGGGGGACAGAACACCGGGGAGCTGTTTTTT
CASSARGGQNTGELFF
>TRBJ2-7|NA|TRBV6-4|TRBD1
TGTGCCAGCAGTGACTTGGACAGGGGAACCTACGAGCAGTACTTC
CASSDLDRGTYEQYF
>TRBJ1-2|once|TRBV5-4|TRBD1
TGTGCCAGCAGGTTGACAGGGGCGTATGGCTACACCTTC
CASRLTGAYGYTF
>TRBJ2-7|NA|TRBV5-4|TRBD2
TGTGCCAGCAGCTTGCGGGGGTCTAGCGGACCCTTCTCCTACGAGCAGTACTTC
CASSLRGSSGPFSYEQYF
>TRBJ2-7|NA|TRBV4-3|TRBD1
TGCGCCAGCAGCCAAGAAGGGTTCGGACAGGAATCCTACGAGCAGTACTTC
CASSQEGFGQESYEQYF
>TRBJ2-1|NA|TRBV11-3|TRBD2
TGTGCCAGCAGCTTGAGGGGACTAGCGGGGTACAATGAGCAGTTCTTC
CASSLRGLAGYNEQFF
>TRBJ1-4|NA|TRBV29-1|NA
TGCAGCGGAAAGGGGGTGGTGGATGAAAAACTGTTTTTT
CSGKGVVDEKLFF
>TRBJ1-1|NA|TRBV19|NA
TGTGCCAGTAGTACCGACTCCCTGGACCGGGATGAAGCTTTCTTT
CASSTDSLDRDEAFF
>TRBJ2-2|NA|TRBV24-1|TRBD1
TGTGCCACCAGTGACGCGGGACAGGGGACCACCGGGGAGCTGTTTTTT
CATSDAGQGTTGELFF
>TRBJ1-5|NA|TRBV5-8|NA
TGTGCCAGCAGCTTGGTAGCAGTCTATAGCAATCAGCCCCAGCATTTT
CASSLVAVYSNQPQHF
>TRBJ2-1|NA|TRBV5-1|NA
TGCGCCAGCAGGGGGCTAGGAATAATGGAGCAGTTCTTC
CASRGLGIMEQFF
>TRBJ1-2|NA|TRBV27|NA
TGTGCCAGCAGTCCCGACAGGCCTAACTATGGCTACACCTTC
CASSPDRPNYGYTF
>TRBJ1-3|few|TRBV9|NA
TGTGCCAGCAGCTTATCACAGGGCTCTGGAAACACCATATATTTT
CASSLSQGSGNTIYF
>TRBJ1-4|once|TRBV10-3|NA
TGTGCCATCAGTGAATTCGGGCAGGGGAATGAAAAACTGTTTTTT
CAISEFGQGNEKLFF